This TCR beta chain came from a study of shared clonotypes between healthy human individuals. The germline V gene has CDR1 MNHEY and CDR2 SVGAGI. V shed 4 bases and J 6 bases; nucleotides not matched to a gene: 9. This CDR3 has 15 amino acids. This table comes from immunoSEQ multiplex PCR, and its TCRdb copy is limited to in-frame clones, with some not included. The table records around 2,000,000 clones, about 95% of them present only once. Naive-designated CD8 cells lacked CD45RO, were positively enriched for CCR7, and omitted terminally differentiated effector memory CD45RA+ cells. This clonotype was obtained from a young man in good health. Source material: naive CD8+ T cells sorted from blood. The chain couples TRBV6-5 to TRBJ2-3, with 8 bases lining up with TRBD1. The CDR3 region has the DNA TGTGCCAGCAGTTCTGGACAGGGTCTTATGGATACGCAGTATTTT. Its translation is CASSSGQGLMDTQYF.